One sample yielded the 23 T cell receptor beta chains listed below, sequenced in a study of shared clonotypes between healthy human individuals. Repertoires were generated with immunoSEQ multiplex PCR, while TCRdb's copy carries only in-frame clones and drops some. The profile shows millions of clones, roughly 96% of them singletons. The sequencing sample was made of naive CD4+ T cells sorted from blood. The subset was: CD45RA+ positively selected. These receptors were obtained from a man aged 18 to 30 in good health.

In nucleotides, the CDR3 is TGTGCCAGTAGTATGAAACCTTCCTACGAGCAGTACTTC. It yields the protein CASSMKPSYEQYF. This rearrangement joins TRBV19 to TRBJ2-7; D ambiguous. The germline CDR1 and CDR2 sequences are LNHDA and SQIVND (reference sequence). There are 13 residues in the CDR3. Trimming removed 3 bases from V and 1 base from J, with 7 bases in between.

This chain uses TRBV30 with TRBJ2-7; D tentatively fits TRBD1 or TRBD2 (7 bases each). The CDR3 sequence is 13 residues long. V gave up 0 bases and J gave up 8 bases, with 14 bases separating them. The germline V gene has CDR1 GTSNPN and CDR2 SVGIG (reference sequence). CDR3 loop: CAWSVQGEGQQYF. The CDR3 DNA is TGTGCCTGGAGTGTCCAGGGGGAGGGGCAGCAGTACTTC.

This CDR3 is CASSGRANEQYF. The CDR3 DNA reads as TGTGCCAGCAGCGGGAGGGCAAACGAGCAGTACTTC. The genes are TRBV6-5 and TRBJ2-7; 8 bases align to TRBD2. Germline-derived CDR1 and CDR2 are MNHEY and SVGAGI. There are 12 residues in the CDR3. V was clipped by 6 bases and J by 5 bases; unmatched bases: 3.

V is TRBV6-1 and J is TRBJ1-2; no firm D call. The CDR3 is 13 amino acids. In germline, CDR1 is MNHNS, CDR2 SASEGT. Trimming shortened V by 8 bases and J by 6 bases, and 16 bases separated the two germline ends. Written as DNA, the CDR3 is TGTGCCAGCGGTCCACGGGCGGGTGATGGCTACACCTTC. Protein sequence: CASGPRAGDGYTF.

The chain couples TRBV15 to TRBJ1-4; D remains unclear. The CDR3 has 15 amino acids. Germline CDR1 reads LNHNV; CDR2 reads YYDKDF (reference sequence). Trimming pared 5 bases from V and 4 bases from J, leaving 14 bases between. The chain's CDR3 is CATSLSGFGNEKLFF. In DNA, the CDR3 is TGTGCCACCAGCCTTTCGGGCTTCGGTAATGAAAAACTGTTTTTT.

This chain links TRBV5-1 with TRBJ1-6; D call uncertain. Germline-derived CDR1 and CDR2 are SGHRS and YFSETQ. CDR3 length equals 13 residues. Trimming removed 5 bases from V and 9 bases from J, with 12 bases in between. CDR3 in amino acids: CASRIEDSSPLHF. The DNA of the CDR3 is TGCGCCAGCAGAATTGAGGATTCTTCACCCCTCCACTTT.

The count of this clone is one. The CDR3 region has the DNA TGTGCCAGCAGTTTGCGGGACAGGGAGACCCCCGTTGAGCAGTACTTC. It specifies CASSLRDRETPVEQYF. V gene TRBV6-6 combines with J gene TRBJ2-7, with 9 bases fitting TRBD1. Germline-derived CDR1 and CDR2 are MNHNY and SVGAGI (reference sequence). The trim removed 4 bases at V and 7 bases at J, leaving 14 bases unmatched. This CDR3 has 16 amino acids.

With regard to this clone: A much larger clone sits a single nucleotide away, making a read error possible. V and J are TRBV25-1 and TRBJ2-7; D ambiguous. CDR1 is MGHDK and CDR2 is SYGVNS in the germline V gene. Trimming cost V 6 bases and J 3 bases, with 6 bases left between them. The length of the CDR3 is 11 residues. The CDR3 DNA reads as TGTGCCAGCAGCTTAAACTACGAGCAGTACTTC. This encodes CASSLNYEQYF.

This chain uses TRBV5-1 with TRBJ1-4, with D unresolved. Trimming took 4 bases from V and 8 from J, leaving 18 bases between them. There are 15 residues in the CDR3. Germline values: CDR1 SGHRS, CDR2 YFSETQ. For the CDR3, the DNA is TGCGCCAGCAGCCGGGGATCGGGTCTAAGGGAAAAACTGTTTTTT. This encodes CASSRGSGLREKLFF.

A word on this clone: At one of its ends the junction is not consistent with the germline gene, which may arise from a read error. V is TRBV7-7 and J is TRBJ2-3; 7 nucleotides line up with TRBD2. CDR1 is SSHAT, CDR2 FNYEAQ, per germline (reference sequence). The CDR3 extends over 15 amino acids. The chain's CDR3 is CASSPGGVVSDTQYF. The CDR3 nucleotides are TGTGCTAGCAGCCCTGGGGGGGTCGTCTCAGATACGCAGTATTTT.

The chain links TRBV28 to TRBJ2-5; D might be TRBD1 or TRBD2, each matching 5 bases. CDR3 length: 15 amino acids. Germline values: CDR1 MDHEN, CDR2 SYDVKM. V was cut by 6 bases and J by 5 bases, with 19 bases left in between. Here the CDR3 reads CASSSSGRVGETQYF. CDR3 sequence (DNA): TGTGCCAGCAGCTCCAGCGGCAGGGTGGGTGAGACCCAGTACTTC.

The chain employs TRBV19 and TRBJ1-1; D is unresolved. V was pared by 5 bases and J by 1 base, with 8 bases between. Germline loops: CDR1 LNHDA, CDR2 SQIVND (reference sequence). This CDR3 is 13 amino acids long. Written as DNA, the CDR3 is TGTGCCAGTAGTTTTGGGGAGAACACTGAAGCTTTCTTT. Translation: CASSFGENTEAFF.

The chain is built from TRBV10-1 and TRBJ2-3; maybe TRBD1 (6 bases). Per germline, CDR1 WNHNN and CDR2 SYGVQD (reference sequence). The CDR3 runs to 15 residues. Trimming removed 5 bases at V and 9 bases at J, with 21 bases between. CDR3 in DNA: TGCGCCAGCAGTTTGGGGTTAACAGGGTCACACACGCAGTATTTT. It translates to CASSLGLTGSHTQYF.

The genes are TRBV9 and TRBJ2-1; 7 bases match TRBD1. After removal of 4 bases from V and 4 bases from J, the junction contained 8 bases not matched to a gene. Per the germline V gene, CDR1 is SGDLS and CDR2 is YYNGEE. There are 15 residues in the CDR3. This chain's CDR3 is CASSLTGQRYNEQFF. The CDR3 region has the DNA TGTGCCAGCAGCCTGACGGGACAGCGGTACAATGAGCAGTTCTTC. The whole variable domain, remainder taken from reference TRBV9 and TRBJ2-1, is DSGVTQTPKHLITATGQRVTLRCSPRSGDLSVYWYQQSLDQGLQFLIQYYNGEERAKGNILERFSAQQFPDLHSELNLSSLELGDSALYFCASSLTGQRYNEQFFGPGTRLTVL.

The genes are TRBV6-6 and TRBJ2-1, with 7 positions matching TRBD2. The CDR3 has 15 residues. Germline trimming cut 7 bases from V and 0 bases from J; bases unmatched to any gene: 6. Looked up from germline, CDR1 is MNHNY and CDR2 is SVGAGI (reference sequence). The CDR3 coding sequence is TGTGCCAGCACCCCTTCGGGGGGCTCCTACAATGAGCAGTTCTTC. Translated, it gives CASTPSGGSYNEQFF.

The CDR3 sequence is CASSQMDRREDEQYF. For the CDR3, the DNA is TGCGCCAGCAGCCAAATGGACAGGCGGGAGGACGAGCAGTACTTC. V and J are TRBV4-1 and TRBJ2-7; D may be TRBD2 (8 bases). This CDR3 has 15 residues. V lost 2 bases and J lost 5, with 16 bases in between. Looked up from germline, CDR1 is MGHRA and CDR2 is YSYEKL.

The rearrangement uses TRBV27 and TRBJ1-2, with D possibly being TRBD1 (5 bases). The germline V gene encodes CDR1 MNHEY and CDR2 SMNVEV (reference sequence). This CDR3 is 14 amino acids long. Trimming took off 5 bases at V and 4 bases at J, with 14 bases between the two ends. CDR3 in DNA: TGTGCCAGCAGTAACTCCAGGGCTGCCTATGGCTACACCTTC. Its protein product is CASSNSRAAYGYTF.

This sequence joins TRBV11-2 and TRBJ2-7; D call uncertain. Trimming stripped 5 bases from V and 3 bases from J, with 11 bases between. This CDR3 comprises 13 residues. CDR1 and CDR2 from the germline V gene are SGHAT and FQNNGV. The CDR3 loop is CASSIRRNYEQYF. CDR3 nucleotide sequence: TGTGCCAGCAGCATACGCCGCAACTACGAGCAGTACTTC. Using reference TRBV11-2 and TRBJ2-7 for the parts outside the CDR3, the full variable domain is EAGVAQSPRYKIIEKRQSVAFWCNPISGHATLYWYQQILGQGPKLLIQFQNNGVVDDSQLPKDRFSAERLKGVDSTLKIQPAKLEDSAVYLCASSIRRNYEQYFGPGTRLTVT.

The gene calls are TRBV5-5 and TRBJ2-6; D is unclear. The CDR3 covers 16 residues. Trimming removed 1 base at V and 1 base at J, with 9 bases between. Germline assignment: CDR1 SGHKS and CDR2 YYEKEE (reference sequence). The CDR3 nucleotides read TGTGCCAGCAGCTTGCCCCTAGGATCTGGGGCCAACGTCCTGACTTTC. Protein: CASSLPLGSGANVLTF.

Worth noting for this clone: Other DNA sequences from this sample encode an identical CDR3 as well. The chain couples TRBV15 to TRBJ1-3; no reliable D call. CDR1 is LNHNV, CDR2 YYDKDF, per germline (reference sequence). This CDR3 is built from 14 residues. Trimming removed 1 base from V and 3 bases from J, with 7 bases in between. The CDR3 here is CATSRGGSGNTIYF. In DNA, the CDR3 is TGTGCCACCAGCAGAGGAGGAAGTGGAAACACCATATATTTT. Looking up the rest from reference TRBV15 and TRBJ1-3 gives the full variable domain: DAMVIQNPRYQVTQFGKPVTLSCSQTLNHNVMYWYQQKSSQAPKLLFHYYDKDFNNEADTPDNFQSRRPNTSFCFLDIRSPGLGDTAMYLCATSRGGSGNTIYFGEGSWLTVV.

The chain uses TRBV4-1 and TRBJ2-5; D remains unclear. Per the germline V gene, CDR1 is MGHRA and CDR2 is YSYEKL. The CDR3 length is 15 residues. The V and J ends lost 4 bases and 0 bases respectively, with 12 bases between them. CDR3 coding DNA: TGCGCCAGCAGCCTCACCTCAGTGTACCAAGAGACCCAGTACTTC. Its protein is CASSLTSVYQETQYF.

The genes are TRBV29-1 and TRBJ2-7; D possibly uses TRBD1 or TRBD2 (5 bases each). Per germline, CDR1 SQVTM and CDR2 ANQGSEA. This CDR3 region has 11 residues. Trimming shortened V by 7 bases and J by 6 bases, and 13 bases separated the two germline ends. The CDR3 protein is CSAGGLGEQYF. In nucleotides, the CDR3 is TGCAGCGCTGGGGGTCTGGGCGAGCAGTACTTC.

This clone was recorded only once. The CDR3 sequence is CASSRFPGTGGARGEAFF. DNA of the CDR3: TGTGCCAGCAGCCGTTTCCCCGGGACAGGGGGCGCGAGGGGTGAAGCTTTCTTT. The chain recombines TRBV4-2 with TRBJ1-1, with 12 bases aligning to TRBD1. V dropped 4 bases and J dropped 7; count of bases not matched to a gene: 16. Germline V CDR1 and CDR2: LGHNA, YNFKEQ. The CDR3 is 18 residues long.